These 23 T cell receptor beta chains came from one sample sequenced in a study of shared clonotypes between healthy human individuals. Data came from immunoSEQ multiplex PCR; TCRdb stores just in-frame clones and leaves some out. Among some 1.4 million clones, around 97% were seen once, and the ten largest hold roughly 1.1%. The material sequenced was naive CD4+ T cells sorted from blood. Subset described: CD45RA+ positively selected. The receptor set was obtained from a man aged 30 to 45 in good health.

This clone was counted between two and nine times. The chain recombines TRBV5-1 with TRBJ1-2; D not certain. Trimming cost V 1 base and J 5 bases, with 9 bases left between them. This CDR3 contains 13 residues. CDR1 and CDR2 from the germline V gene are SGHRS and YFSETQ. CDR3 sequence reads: CASSLLGRYGYTF. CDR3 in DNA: TGCGCCAGCAGCTTGCTAGGGAGGTATGGCTACACCTTC. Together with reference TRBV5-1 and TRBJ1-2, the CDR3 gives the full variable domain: KAGVTQTPRYLIKTRGQQVTLSCSPISGHRSVSWYQQTPGQGLQFLFEYFSETQRNKGNFPGRFSGRQFSNSRSEMNVSTLELGDSALYLCASSLLGRYGYTFGSGTRLTVV.

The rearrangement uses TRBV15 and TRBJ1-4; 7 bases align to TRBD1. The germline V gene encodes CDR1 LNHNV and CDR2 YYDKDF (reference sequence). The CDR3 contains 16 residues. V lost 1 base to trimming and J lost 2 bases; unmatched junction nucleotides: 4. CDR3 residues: CATSRGQGPTNEKLFF. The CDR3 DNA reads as TGTGCCACCAGCAGAGGACAGGGCCCGACTAATGAAAAACTGTTTTTT.

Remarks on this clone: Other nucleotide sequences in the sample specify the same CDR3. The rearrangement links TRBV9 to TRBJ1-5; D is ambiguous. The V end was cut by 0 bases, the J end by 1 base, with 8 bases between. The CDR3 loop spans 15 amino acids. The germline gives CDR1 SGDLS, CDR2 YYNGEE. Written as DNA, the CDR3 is TGTGCCAGCAGCGTAGGTGTAAGAAGCAATCAGCCCCAGCATTTT. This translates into CASSVGVRSNQPQHF.

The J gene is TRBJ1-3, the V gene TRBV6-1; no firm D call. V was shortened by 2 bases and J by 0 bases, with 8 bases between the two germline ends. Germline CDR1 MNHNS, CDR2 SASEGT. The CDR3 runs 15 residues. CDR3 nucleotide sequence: TGTGCCAGCAGTGAATGGGAATCCTCTGGAAACACCATATATTTT. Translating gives CASSEWESSGNTIYF.

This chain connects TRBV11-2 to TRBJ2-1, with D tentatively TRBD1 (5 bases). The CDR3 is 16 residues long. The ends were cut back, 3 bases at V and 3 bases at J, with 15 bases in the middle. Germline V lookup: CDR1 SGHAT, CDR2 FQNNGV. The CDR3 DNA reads TGTGCCAGCAGCTTGGTCCAGGGTGGTCGCTACAATGAGCAGTTCTTC. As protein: CASSLVQGGRYNEQFF.

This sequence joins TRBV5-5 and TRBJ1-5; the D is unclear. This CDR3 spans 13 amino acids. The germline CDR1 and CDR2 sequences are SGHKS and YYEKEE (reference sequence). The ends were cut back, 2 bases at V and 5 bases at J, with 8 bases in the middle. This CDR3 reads CASSFMGDQPQHF. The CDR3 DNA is TGTGCCAGCAGCTTTATGGGAGATCAGCCCCAGCATTTT.

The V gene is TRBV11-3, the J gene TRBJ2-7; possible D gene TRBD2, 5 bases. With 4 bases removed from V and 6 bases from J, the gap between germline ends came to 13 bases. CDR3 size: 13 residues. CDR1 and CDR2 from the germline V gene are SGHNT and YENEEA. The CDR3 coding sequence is TGTGCCAGCAGCTATAGGCCGGACTTCGAGCAGTACTTC. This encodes CASSYRPDFEQYF.

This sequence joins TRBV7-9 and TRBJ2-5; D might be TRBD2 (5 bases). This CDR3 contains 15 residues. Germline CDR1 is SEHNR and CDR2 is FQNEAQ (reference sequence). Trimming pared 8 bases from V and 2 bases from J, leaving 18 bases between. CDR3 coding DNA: TGTGCCAGCGTACGAGGGTTAATTGTTCAAGAGACCCAGTACTTC. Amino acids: CASVRGLIVQETQYF.

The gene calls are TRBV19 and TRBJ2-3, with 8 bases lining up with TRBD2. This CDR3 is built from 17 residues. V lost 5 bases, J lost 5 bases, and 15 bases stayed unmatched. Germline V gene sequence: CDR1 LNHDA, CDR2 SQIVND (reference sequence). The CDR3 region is CASSWSGSPIGRDTQYF. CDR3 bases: TGTGCCAGTAGTTGGAGCGGGAGTCCGATCGGTAGAGATACGCAGTATTTT. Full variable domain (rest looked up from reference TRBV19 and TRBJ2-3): DGGITQSPKYLFRKEGQNVTLSCEQNLNHDAMYWYRQDPGQGLRLIYYSQIVNDFQKGDIAEGYSVSREKKESFPLTVTSAQKNPTAFYLCASSWSGSPIGRDTQYFGPGTRLTVL.

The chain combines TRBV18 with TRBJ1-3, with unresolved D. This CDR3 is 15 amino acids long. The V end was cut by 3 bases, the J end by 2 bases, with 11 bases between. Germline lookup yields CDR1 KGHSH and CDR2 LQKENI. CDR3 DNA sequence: TGTGCCAGCTCACCCGGAAGGTCTGCTGGAAACACCATATATTTT. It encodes CASSPGRSAGNTIYF.

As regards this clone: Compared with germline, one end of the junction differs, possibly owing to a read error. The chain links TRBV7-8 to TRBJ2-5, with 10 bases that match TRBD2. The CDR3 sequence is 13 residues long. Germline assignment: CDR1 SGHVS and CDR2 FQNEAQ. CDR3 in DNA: TGTGCCAGCAGCCTCACCGAGGCTAGCGGGAGCGACTTC. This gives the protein CASSLTEASGSDF.

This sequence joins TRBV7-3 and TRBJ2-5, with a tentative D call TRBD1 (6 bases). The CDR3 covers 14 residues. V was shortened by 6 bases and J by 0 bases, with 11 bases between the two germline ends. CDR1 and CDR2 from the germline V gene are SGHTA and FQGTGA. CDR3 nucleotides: TGTGCCAGCAGAGAACAGGGCCACCAAGAGACCCAGTACTTC. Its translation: CASREQGHQETQYF.

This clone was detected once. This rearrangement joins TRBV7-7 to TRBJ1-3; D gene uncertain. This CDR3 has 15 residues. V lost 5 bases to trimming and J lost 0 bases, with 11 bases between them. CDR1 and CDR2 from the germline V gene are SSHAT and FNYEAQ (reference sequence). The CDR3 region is CASSTAASSGNTIYF. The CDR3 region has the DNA TGTGCCAGCAGCACAGCGGCCAGCTCTGGAAACACCATATATTTT.

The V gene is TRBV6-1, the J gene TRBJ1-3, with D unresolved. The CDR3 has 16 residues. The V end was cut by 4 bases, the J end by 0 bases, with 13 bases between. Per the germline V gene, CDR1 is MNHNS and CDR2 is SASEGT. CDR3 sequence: CASSGFSASSGNTIYF. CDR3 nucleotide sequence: TGTGCCAGCAGTGGTTTCTCCGCCAGCTCTGGAAACACCATATATTTT.

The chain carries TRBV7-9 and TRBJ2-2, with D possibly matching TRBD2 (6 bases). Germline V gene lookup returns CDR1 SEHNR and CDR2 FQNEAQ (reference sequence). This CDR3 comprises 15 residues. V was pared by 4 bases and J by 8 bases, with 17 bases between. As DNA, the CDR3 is TGTGCCAGCAGCTCGGGGACTCTCACCGGAGGGGAGCTGTTTTTT. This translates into CASSSGTLTGGELFF.

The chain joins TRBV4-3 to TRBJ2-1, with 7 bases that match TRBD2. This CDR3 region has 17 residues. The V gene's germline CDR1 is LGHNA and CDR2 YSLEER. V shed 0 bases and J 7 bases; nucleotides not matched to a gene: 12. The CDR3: CASSQEWGGIRWNEQFF. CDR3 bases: TGCGCCAGCAGCCAAGAGTGGGGGGGTATTCGGTGGAATGAGCAGTTCTTC.

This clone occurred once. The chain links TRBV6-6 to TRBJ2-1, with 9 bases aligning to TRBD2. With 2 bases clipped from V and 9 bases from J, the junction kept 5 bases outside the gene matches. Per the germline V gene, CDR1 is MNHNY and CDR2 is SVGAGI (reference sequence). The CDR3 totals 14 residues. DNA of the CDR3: TGTGCCAGCAGTTACCCCGGGACTAGCCCTGAGCAGTTCTTC. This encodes CASSYPGTSPEQFF.

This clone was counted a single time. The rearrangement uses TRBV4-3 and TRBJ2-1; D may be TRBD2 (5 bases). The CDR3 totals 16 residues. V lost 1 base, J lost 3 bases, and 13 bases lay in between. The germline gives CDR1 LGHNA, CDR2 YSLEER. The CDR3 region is CASSQGVAGHYNEQFF. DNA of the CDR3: TGCGCCAGCAGCCAAGGGGTGGCGGGTCACTACAATGAGCAGTTCTTC.

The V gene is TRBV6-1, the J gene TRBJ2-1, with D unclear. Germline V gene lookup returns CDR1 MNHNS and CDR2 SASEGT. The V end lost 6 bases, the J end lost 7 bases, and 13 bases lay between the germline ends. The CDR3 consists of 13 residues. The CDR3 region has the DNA TGTGCCAGCAGCGTTAACCGGCTTAATGAGCAGTTCTTC. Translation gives CASSVNRLNEQFF.

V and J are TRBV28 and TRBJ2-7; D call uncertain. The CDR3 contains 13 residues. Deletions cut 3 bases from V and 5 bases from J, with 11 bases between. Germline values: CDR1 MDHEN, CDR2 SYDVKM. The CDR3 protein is CASSFVKPHEQYF. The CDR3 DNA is TGTGCCAGCAGTTTTGTCAAACCACACGAGCAGTACTTC.

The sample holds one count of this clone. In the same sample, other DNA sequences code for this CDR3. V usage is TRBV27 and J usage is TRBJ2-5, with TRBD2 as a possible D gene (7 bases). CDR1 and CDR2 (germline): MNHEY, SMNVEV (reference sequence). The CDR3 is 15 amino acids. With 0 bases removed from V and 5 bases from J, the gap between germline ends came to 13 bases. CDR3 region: CASSLSGGLGETQYF. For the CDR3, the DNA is TGTGCCAGCAGTTTATCCGGGGGGCTGGGGGAGACCCAGTACTTC.

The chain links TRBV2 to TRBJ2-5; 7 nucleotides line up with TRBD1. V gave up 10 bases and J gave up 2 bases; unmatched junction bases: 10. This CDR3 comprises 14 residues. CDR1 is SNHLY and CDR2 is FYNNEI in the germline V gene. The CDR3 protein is CATRKGTVQETQYF. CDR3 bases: TGTGCCACCCGGAAAGGGACAGTGCAAGAGACCCAGTACTTC.

CDR3 nucleotide sequence: TGTGCCAGCAGCCACGGGAGAAGCACAGATACGCAGTATTTT. Translated: CASSHGRSTDTQYF. V and J are TRBV7-9 and TRBJ2-3; TRBD2 is a possible D gene (6 bases). The V end lost 5 bases, the J end lost 0 bases, and 9 bases lay between the germline ends. CDR1 and CDR2 (germline): SEHNR, FQNEAQ (reference sequence). The CDR3 runs 14 residues.